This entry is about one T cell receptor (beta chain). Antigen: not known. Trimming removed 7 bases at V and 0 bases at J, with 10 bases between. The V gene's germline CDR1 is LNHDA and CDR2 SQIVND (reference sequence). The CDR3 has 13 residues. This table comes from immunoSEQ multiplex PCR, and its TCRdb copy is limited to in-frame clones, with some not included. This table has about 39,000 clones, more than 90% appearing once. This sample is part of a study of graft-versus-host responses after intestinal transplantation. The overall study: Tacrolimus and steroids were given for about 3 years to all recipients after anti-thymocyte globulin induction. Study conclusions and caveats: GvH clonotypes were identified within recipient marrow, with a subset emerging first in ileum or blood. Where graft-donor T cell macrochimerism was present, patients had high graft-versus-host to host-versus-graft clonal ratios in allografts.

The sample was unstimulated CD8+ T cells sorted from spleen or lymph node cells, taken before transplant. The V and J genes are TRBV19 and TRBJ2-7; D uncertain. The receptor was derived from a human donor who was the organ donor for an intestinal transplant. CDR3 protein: CASTAGFSYEQYF. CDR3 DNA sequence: TGTGCCAGTACTGCAGGCTTCTCCTACGAGCAGTACTTC. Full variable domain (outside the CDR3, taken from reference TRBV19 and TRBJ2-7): DGGITQSPKYLFRKEGQNVTLSCEQNLNHDAMYWYRQDPGQGLRLIYYSQIVNDFQKGDIAEGYSVSREKKESFPLTVTSAQKNPTAFYLCASTAGFSYEQYFGPGTRLTVT.